This paragraph covers one T cell receptor beta chain sequence. The data derive from a study of T cells in Graves' hyperthyroidism and ophthalmopathy. Amplification yielded TCR beta CDR3 regions, with RNA transcripts as the source. TCR CDR3 regions were first amplified by RT-PCR with HTBI primers. TCRdb reanalysed the multiplex PCR reads using MiXCR and keeps one entry per CDR3 protein. The table has around 760,000 distinct CDR3 sequences, around a third seen once; the top ten hold roughly 30%. The sequence derives from a woman aged 40 to 50 with Graves' hyperthyroidism. The sequenced sample was blood.

The CDR3 reads CASSQDTGVGNFYGYTF. The CDR3 nucleotides read TGCGCCAGCAGCCAAGATACAGGGGTTGGGAACTTCTATGGCTACACCTTC. V and J are TRBV4-3 and TRBJ1-2; the match to TRBD1 covers 7 bases. The junction had 11 bases not matched to a gene; V was cut back by 0 bases and J by 4 bases. Germline V gene data show CDR1 as LGHNA and CDR2 as YSLEER. The CDR3 is 17 amino acids.